The present entry profiles one T cell receptor (beta chain) with its context. Its cognate antigen is unknown. This entry belongs to a study of T cell responses to AZD1222 COVID-19 vaccine. Study at large: Recipients boosted at about 4 weeks or about 12 weeks are pooled.

Looked up from germline, CDR1 is LNHNV and CDR2 is YYDKDF (reference sequence). With 2 bases clipped from V and 2 bases from J, the junction kept 3 bases outside the gene matches. The CDR3 sequence is 16 residues long. Clones were sequenced by immunoSEQ multiplex PCR, and TCRdb holds only the in-frame ones, with some missing. The sample has 44,000 or so clones; 75% to 85% are singletons. The study's findings and limits: Donors were mostly white British, more females; clonal diversity possibly underestimated. No repertoire was sampled before or during the peak T cell response, only after it. Of the AZD1222 recipients, only five to seven were seropositive at baseline.

The sequences come from peripheral blood, collected on day 0 of AZD1222 vaccination. The gene calls are TRBV15 and TRBJ1-5, with TRBD1 identical over 10 bases. The TCR originated in an adult in good health. The CDR3: CATSRTGTGGNQPQHF. The CDR3 nucleotides are TGTGCCACCAGCAGAACCGGGACAGGGGGCAATCAGCCCCAGCATTTT.